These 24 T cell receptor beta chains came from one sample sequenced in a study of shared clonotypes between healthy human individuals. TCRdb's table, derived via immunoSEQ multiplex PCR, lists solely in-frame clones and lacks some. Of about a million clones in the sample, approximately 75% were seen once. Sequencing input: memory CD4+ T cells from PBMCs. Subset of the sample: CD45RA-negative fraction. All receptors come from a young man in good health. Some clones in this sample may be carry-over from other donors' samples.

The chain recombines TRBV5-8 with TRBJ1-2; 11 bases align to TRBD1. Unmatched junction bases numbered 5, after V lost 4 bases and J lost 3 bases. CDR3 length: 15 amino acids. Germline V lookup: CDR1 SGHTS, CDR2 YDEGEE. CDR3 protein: CASSTRDRGDYGYTF. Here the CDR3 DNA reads TGTGCCAGCAGCACCAGGGACAGGGGGGACTATGGCTACACCTTC. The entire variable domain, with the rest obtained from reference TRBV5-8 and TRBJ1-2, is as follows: EAGVTQSPTHLIKTRGQQATLRCSPISGHTSVYWYQQALGLGLQFLLWYDEGEERNRGNFPPRFSGRQFPNYSSELNVNALELEDSALYLCASSTRDRGDYGYTFGSGTRLTVV.

CDR3 amino acids: CASSLYGSSGNTIYF. For the CDR3, the DNA is TGCGCCAGCAGCTTGTACGGTAGCTCTGGAAACACCATATATTTT. The genes are TRBV5-1 and TRBJ1-3; D not resolved. The CDR3 length is 15 residues. V shed 1 base and J shed 0 bases, with 8 bases lying between them. CDR1 and CDR2 (germline): SGHRS, YFSETQ.

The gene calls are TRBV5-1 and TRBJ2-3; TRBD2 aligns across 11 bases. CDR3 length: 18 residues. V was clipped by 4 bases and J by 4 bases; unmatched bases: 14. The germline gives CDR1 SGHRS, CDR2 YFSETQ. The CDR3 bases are TGCGCCAGCAGCCAAACCTTACTAGCGGGGGATTTCTCAGATACGCAGTATTTT. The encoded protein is CASSQTLLAGDFSDTQYF. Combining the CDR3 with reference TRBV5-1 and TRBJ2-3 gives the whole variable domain KAGVTQTPRYLIKTRGQQVTLSCSPISGHRSVSWYQQTPGQGLQFLFEYFSETQRNKGNFPGRFSGRQFSNSRSEMNVSTLELGDSALYLCASSQTLLAGDFSDTQYFGPGTRLTVL.

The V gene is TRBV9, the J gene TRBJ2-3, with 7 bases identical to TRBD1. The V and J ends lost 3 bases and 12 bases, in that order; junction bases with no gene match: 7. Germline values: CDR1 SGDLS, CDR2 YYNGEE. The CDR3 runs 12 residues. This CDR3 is CASSGSGTVQYF. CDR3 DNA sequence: TGTGCCAGCAGCGGATCCGGGACAGTACAGTATTTT.

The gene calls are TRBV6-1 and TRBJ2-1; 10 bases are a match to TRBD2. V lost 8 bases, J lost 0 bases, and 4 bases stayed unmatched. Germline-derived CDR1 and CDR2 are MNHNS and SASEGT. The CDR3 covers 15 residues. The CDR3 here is CASGLAEGSYNEQFF. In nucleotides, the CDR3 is TGTGCCAGCGGACTAGCGGAGGGCTCCTACAATGAGCAGTTCTTC.

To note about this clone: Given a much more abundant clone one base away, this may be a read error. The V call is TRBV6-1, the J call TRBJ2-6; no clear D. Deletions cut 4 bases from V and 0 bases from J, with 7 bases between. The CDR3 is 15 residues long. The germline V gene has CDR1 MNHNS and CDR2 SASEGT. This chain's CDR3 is CASSAESSGANVLTF. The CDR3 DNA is TGTGCCAGCAGTGCGGAGAGCTCTGGGGCCAACGTCCTGACTTTC.

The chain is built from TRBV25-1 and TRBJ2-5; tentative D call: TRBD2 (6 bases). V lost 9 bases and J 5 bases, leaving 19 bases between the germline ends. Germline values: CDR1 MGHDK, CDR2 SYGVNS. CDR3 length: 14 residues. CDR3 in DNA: TGTGCCAGGATAATACGGGACTCTTTGGAGACCCAGTACTTC. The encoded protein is CARIIRDSLETQYF. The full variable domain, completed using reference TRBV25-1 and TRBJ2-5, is EADIYQTPRYLVIGTGKKITLECSQTMGHDKMYWYQQDPGMELHLIHYSYGVNSTEKGDLSSESTVSRIRTEHFPLTLESARPSHTSQYLCARIIRDSLETQYFGPGTRLLVL.

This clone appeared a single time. The CDR3 loop is CASSQVYLEEQYF. The CDR3, as DNA: TGCGCCAGCAGCCAAGTGTACTTAGAGGAGCAGTACTTC. V gene TRBV4-1 combines with J gene TRBJ2-7; D gene uncertain. Germline V gene data show CDR1 as MGHRA and CDR2 as YSYEKL. Trimming removed 1 base from V and 7 bases from J, with 11 bases in between. The CDR3 has 13 residues.

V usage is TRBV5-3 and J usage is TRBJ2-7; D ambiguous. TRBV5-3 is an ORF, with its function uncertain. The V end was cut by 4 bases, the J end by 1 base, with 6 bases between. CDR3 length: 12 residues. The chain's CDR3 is CARSRPSYEQYF. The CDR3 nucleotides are TGTGCCAGAAGCCGACCATCCTACGAGCAGTACTTC.

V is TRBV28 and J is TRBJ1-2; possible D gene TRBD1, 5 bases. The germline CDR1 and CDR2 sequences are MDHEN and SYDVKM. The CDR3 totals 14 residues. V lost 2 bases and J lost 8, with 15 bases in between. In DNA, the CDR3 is TGTGCCAGCAGTTTAAGGGGATACGAGATCGGCTACACCTTC. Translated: CASSLRGYEIGYTF.

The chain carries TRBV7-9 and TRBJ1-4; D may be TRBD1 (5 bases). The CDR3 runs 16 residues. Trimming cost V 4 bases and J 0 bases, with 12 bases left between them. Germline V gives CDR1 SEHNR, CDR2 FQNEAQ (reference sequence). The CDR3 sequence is CASSSGLTATNEKLFF. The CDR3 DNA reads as TGTGCCAGCAGCTCGGGACTCACCGCAACTAATGAAAAACTGTTTTTT.

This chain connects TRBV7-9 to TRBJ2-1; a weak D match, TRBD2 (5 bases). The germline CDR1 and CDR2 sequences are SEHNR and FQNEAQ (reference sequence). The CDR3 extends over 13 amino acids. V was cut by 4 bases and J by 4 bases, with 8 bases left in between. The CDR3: CASSSEGYNEQFF. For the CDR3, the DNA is TGTGCCAGCAGCTCAGAGGGTTACAATGAGCAGTTCTTC.

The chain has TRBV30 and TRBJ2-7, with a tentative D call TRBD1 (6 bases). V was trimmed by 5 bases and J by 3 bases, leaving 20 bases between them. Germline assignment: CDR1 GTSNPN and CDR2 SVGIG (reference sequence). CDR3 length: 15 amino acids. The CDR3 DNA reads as TGTGCCTGGGAGCCTTCCGGGACACGGGTCTACGAGCAGTACTTC. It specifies CAWEPSGTRVYEQYF.

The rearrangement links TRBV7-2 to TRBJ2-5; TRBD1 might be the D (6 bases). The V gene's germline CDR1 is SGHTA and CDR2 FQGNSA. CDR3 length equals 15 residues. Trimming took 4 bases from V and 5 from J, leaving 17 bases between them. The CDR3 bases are TGTGCCAGCAGCTCAGTGGGGGCAGGGGCGGAGACCCAGTACTTC. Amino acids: CASSSVGAGAETQYF.

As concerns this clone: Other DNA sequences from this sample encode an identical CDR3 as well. CDR3 nucleotide sequence: TGTGCCAGCAGTGAAGTTGGACAGGGCTCTTCCTACGAGCAGTACTTC. Protein sequence: CASSEVGQGSSYEQYF. V gene TRBV6-1 combines with J gene TRBJ2-7; the match to TRBD1 covers 8 bases. The CDR3 runs to 16 residues. CDR1 and CDR2 from the germline V gene are MNHNS and SASEGT. J gave up 1 base and V 1 base, and 6 bases lay outside the gene matches.

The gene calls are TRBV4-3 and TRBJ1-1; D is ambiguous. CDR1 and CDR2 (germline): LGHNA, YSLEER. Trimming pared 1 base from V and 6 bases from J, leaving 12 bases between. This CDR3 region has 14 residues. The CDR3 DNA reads TGCGCCAGCAGCCAAGGGCTGGCAGGCTCTGAAGCTTTCTTT. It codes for CASSQGLAGSEAFF.

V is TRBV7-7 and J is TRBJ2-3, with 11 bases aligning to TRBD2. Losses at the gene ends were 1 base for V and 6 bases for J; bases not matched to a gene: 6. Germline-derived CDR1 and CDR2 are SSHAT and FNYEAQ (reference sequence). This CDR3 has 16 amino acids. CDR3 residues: CASSLGTSGSSDTQYF. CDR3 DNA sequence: TGTGCCAGCAGCTTAGGAACTAGCGGGAGTTCGGATACGCAGTATTTT.

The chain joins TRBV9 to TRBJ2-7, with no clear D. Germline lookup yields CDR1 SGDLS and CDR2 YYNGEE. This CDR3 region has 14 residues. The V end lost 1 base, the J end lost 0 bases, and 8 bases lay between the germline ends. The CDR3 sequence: CASSVSTSSYEQYF. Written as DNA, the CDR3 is TGTGCCAGCAGCGTAAGCACAAGCTCCTACGAGCAGTACTTC.

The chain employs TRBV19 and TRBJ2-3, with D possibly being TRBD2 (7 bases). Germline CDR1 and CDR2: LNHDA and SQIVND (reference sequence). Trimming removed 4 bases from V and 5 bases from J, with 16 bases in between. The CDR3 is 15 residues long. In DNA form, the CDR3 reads TGTGCCAGTAGTACCTGGGGGGGGCTTGGAGATACGCAGTATTTT. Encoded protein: CASSTWGGLGDTQYF.

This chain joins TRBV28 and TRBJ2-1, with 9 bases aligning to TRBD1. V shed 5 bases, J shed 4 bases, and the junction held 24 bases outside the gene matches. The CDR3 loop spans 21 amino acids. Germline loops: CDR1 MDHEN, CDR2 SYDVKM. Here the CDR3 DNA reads TGTGCCAGCAGTCGGGGTTTGAGTCGGTTGGCCACCGGGACAGGGTACAATGAGCAGTTCTTC. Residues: CASSRGLSRLATGTGYNEQFF.

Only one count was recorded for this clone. Here the CDR3 reads CASSVGLANRQFF. CDR3 sequence (DNA): TGTGCCAGCAGTGTTGGACTGGCTAATCGGCAATTCTTC. The chain is built from TRBV2 and TRBJ2-1, with a tentative D call TRBD2 (5 bases). The CDR3 runs to 13 residues. Germline CDR1 and CDR2: SNHLY and FYNNEI. The V and J ends lost 4 bases and 16 bases respectively, with 20 bases between them.

CDR3 region: CARISIIPDRGAYSNQPQHF. CDR3 DNA sequence: TGTGCCAGAATCTCAATTATACCGGACAGGGGGGCATATAGCAATCAGCCCCAGCATTTT. The chain combines TRBV2 with TRBJ1-5, with 10 bases lining up with TRBD1. The V gene's germline CDR1 is SNHLY and CDR2 FYNNEI. J gave up 0 bases and V 9 bases, and 20 bases lay outside the gene matches. The CDR3 is made up of 20 amino acids.

The CDR3 here is CASTVAGNNEQYF. In nucleotides, the CDR3 is TGTGCCAGCACCGTAGCGGGCAACAACGAGCAGTACTTC. The genes are TRBV11-2 and TRBJ2-7, with TRBD2 matching 7 bases. V lost 7 bases and J lost 5; bases outside the gene matches: 8. From germline, CDR1 is SGHAT and CDR2 FQNNGV. The CDR3 is 13 residues long.

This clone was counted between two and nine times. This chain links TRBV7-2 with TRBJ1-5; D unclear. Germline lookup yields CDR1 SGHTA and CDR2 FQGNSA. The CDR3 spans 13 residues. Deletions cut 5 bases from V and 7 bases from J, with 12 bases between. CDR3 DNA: TGTGCCAGCAGCCAGGAGGTCGGACAGCCCCAGCATTTT. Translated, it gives CASSQEVGQPQHF.